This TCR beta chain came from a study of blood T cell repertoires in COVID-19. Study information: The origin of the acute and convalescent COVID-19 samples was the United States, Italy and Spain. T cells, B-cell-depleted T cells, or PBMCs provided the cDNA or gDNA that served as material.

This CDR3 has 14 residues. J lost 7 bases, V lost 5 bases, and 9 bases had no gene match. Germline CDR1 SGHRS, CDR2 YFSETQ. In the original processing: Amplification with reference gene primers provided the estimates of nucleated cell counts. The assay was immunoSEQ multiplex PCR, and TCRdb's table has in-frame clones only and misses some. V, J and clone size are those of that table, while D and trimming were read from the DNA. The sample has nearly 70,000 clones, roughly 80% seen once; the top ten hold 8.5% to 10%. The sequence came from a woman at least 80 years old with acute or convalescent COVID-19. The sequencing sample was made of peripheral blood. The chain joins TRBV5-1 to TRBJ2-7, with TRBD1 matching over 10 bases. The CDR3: CASRTGTGEGEQYF. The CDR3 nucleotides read TGCGCCAGCAGAACCGGGACAGGGGAGGGAGAGCAGTACTTC.